This T cell receptor beta chain derives from a study of control samples from healthy donors and cancer patients. The method was immunoSEQ multiplex PCR; TCRdb's version includes in-frame clones alone and lacks a portion of them. The sample has tens of thousands of clones; 80% to 85% are singletons. CDR1 SGHTS and CDR2 YDEGEE come from the germline V gene. With 0 bases removed from V and 10 bases from J, the gap between germline ends came to 14 bases. The CDR3 runs to 15 residues. The clonotype comes from a man aged 55-75 years with colorectal cancer. This chain joins TRBV5-8 and TRBJ1-6; D is possibly TRBD1 (5 bases). Specimen: PBMCs. The CDR3 loop reads CASSLVSSGKSPLHF. As DNA, the CDR3 is TGTGCCAGCAGCTTGGTTTCGTCAGGGAAATCACCCCTCCACTTT.